This T cell receptor (beta chain) was captured by sequencing in a study of cytomegalovirus exposure and HLA in healthy donors. J gave up 3 bases and V 1 base, and 6 bases lay outside the gene matches. Germline lookup yields CDR1 SGHNT and CDR2 YYREEE (reference sequence). There are 15 residues in the CDR3. Both 60 Vbeta primers and 13 Jbeta primers went into the PCR. Clones were sequenced by immunoSEQ multiplex PCR, and TCRdb holds only the in-frame ones, with some missing. The sample lists some 130,000 clones, just under 85% occurring once. This clone showed up just once. The chain links TRBV5-4 to TRBJ1-1; 7 bases are a match to TRBD1. This clonotype originated in a boy aged 2 to 9 in good health and CMV-seronegative. Sequences were obtained from PBMCs. The CDR3: CASSLKRQGDTEAFF. CDR3 nucleotide sequence: TGTGCCAGCAGCTTGAAGAGACAGGGAGACACTGAAGCTTTCTTT.